These T cell receptor beta chains were read from a single sample in a study of metastatic and nonmetastatic thyroid tumors. TCRdb reprocessed the PCR reads via MiXCR. In the table there are about 22,000 clones, around 18% of which are singletons. Specimen: adjacent normal tissue. The receptors were gathered from a male donor with papillary thyroid cancer or a benign thyroid nodule (not recorded which). Some clones in this sample may be carry-over from other donors' samples. Each CDR3 is given without its conserved first and last residue. Fields, in order: J gene, V gene, clone size, CDR3 protein. The size of a clone is reported for some rows only, either as once, few or many, or as a class for expanded clones.

TRBJ1-5 | TRBV28 | . | ASSLQRPTQPQH
TRBJ1-1 | TRBV18 | many | ASSRQGVNTEAF
TRBJ1-1 | TRBV6-1 | medium-sized | ASTTAMNTEAF
TRBJ1-1 | TRBV6-4 | medium-sized | ASSDSGNRAF
TRBJ1-1 | TRBV19 | many | ASSQPRWDTEAF
TRBJ2-7 | TRBV20-1 | many | SARVGTGYIYEQY
TRBJ1-1 | TRBV7-2 | many | ASSLGQGVMNTEAF
TRBJ2-2 | TRBV6-2/TRBV6-3 | once | ASSRLLTGLAGFYGELF
TRBJ2-1 | TRBV12-3/TRBV12-4 | medium-sized | ASTPSLSRVYNEQF
TRBJ2-3 | TRBV20-1 | many | SARRVDTQY
TRBJ2-1 | TRBV27 | medium-sized | ASSLGTLNNEQF
TRBJ1-4 | TRBV14 | many | ASSQVQGGRLF
TRBJ2-7 | TRBV6-1 | . | ASSERDPRGPEQY
TRBJ2-3 | TRBV24-1 | . | ATSDADMPPDAQY
TRBJ1-5 | TRBV6-1 | . | AIRKPVEGGSQPQH
TRBJ1-6 | TRBV9 | many | ASSVEGSSYNSPLH
TRBJ2-3 | TRBV7-9 | many | ASSLLVGTDTQY
TRBJ2-1 | TRBV5-1 | . | ASSAGTGVYNEQF
TRBJ2-3 | TRBV4-1 | many | ASSQESPGAGMDTQY
TRBJ1-6 | TRBV18 | many | ASSPPPVNSPLH
TRBJ1-2 | TRBV27 | medium-sized | ASSLLGDGGYT
TRBJ2-3 | TRBV11-1 | many | ASSLVDRITDTQY
TRBJ2-7 | TRBV4-1 | many | ASSQGSEQY
TRBJ1-2 | TRBV7-9 | medium-sized | ASSQGTGYT
TRBJ2-7 | TRBV6-1 | . | ASRAGTSWAYDQY
TRBJ1-3 | TRBV6-1 | few | ASRLTAGHSGNTIY
TRBJ2-6 | TRBV6-5 | many | ASSYSGGQMVSGANVLT
TRBJ2-3 | TRBV6-1 | medium-sized | ASKKDTDTQY
TRBJ2-7 | TRBV5-1 | medium-sized | ASSPTPTGSYEQY
TRBJ2-3 | TRBV27 | medium-sized | ASSLLAGARLDTQY
TRBJ2-4 | TRBV3-1 | many | ASRGSGRVGDIQY
TRBJ1-3 | TRBV4-2 | many | ASSQVGLGGPGVAIY
TRBJ1-1 | TRBV12-3/TRBV12-4 | many | ASSLAEMNTANTEAF
TRBJ1-5 | TRBV12-3/TRBV12-4 | few | ASSRNRDSQPQH
TRBJ1-1 | TRBV7-9 | medium-sized | ASSSSLEAF
TRBJ2-7 | TRBV5-6 | . | ASSTPPKGLGQNEQY
TRBJ1-2 | TRBV24-1 | many | ATSDNPGTDPYYGYT
TRBJ2-1 | TRBV9 | many | ASSVAWSSYNEQF
TRBJ1-5 | TRBV10-2 | . | ASSSCNYQPQH
TRBJ2-1 | TRBV12-5 | many | ASGLLTYGGGRGNEQF
TRBJ1-1 | TRBV6-1 | few | ASSSQENTEAF
TRBJ1-1 | TRBV5-1 | many | ASSPVGDTEAF
TRBJ1-3 | TRBV5-1 | many | ASSLEVLSSGNTIY
TRBJ2-1 | TRBV7-2 | . | ANSPQGNEQF
TRBJ1-5 | TRBV6-2/TRBV6-3 | medium-sized | ASSQNSYQPQH
TRBJ2-1 | TRBV12-3/TRBV12-4 | medium-sized | ASSDRSGRAVNEQF
TRBJ2-7 | TRBV6-1 | . | ATRSGDSYEQY
TRBJ2-5 | TRBV7-6 | many | ASSLIGGAQETQY
TRBJ2-7 | TRBV20-1 | many | SGDRESQEQY
TRBJ1-2 | TRBV7-9 | . | ASSLDRDVGGYA
TRBJ2-6 | TRBV6-2/TRBV6-3 | . | ASSYGAGVWSGANVLT
TRBJ1-2 | TRBV10-2 | . | ASGTGINYVYT
TRBJ1-5 | TRBV3-1 | many | ASSRSDGGNQPQH
TRBJ2-3 | TRBV9 | many | ASSVTPSSRADTQY
TRBJ1-1 | TRBV11-2 | many | ASSQQGFIFRTEAF
TRBJ2-1 | TRBV4-2 | . | ASKLVAESYNEQF
TRBJ2-3 | TRBV6-1 | . | ACEGQDTQY
TRBJ2-3 | TRBV5-4 | many | ASSSGLAGNWATQY
TRBJ2-1 | TRBV20-1 | . | STSPVSSEQF